Listed here is a single TCR beta chain. As yet, its antigen is unknown. This sample is part of a study of siplizumab effects on memory and regulatory T cells. Overall study findings and caveats: Versus 25% to 30% in controls, the mappable alloreactive CD4+ clones averaged nearly 70% Treg-derived with siplizumab. It seemed that naive T cells were more diverse than memory cells and were major contributors to the alloresponse. Among alloreactive clones, only a minor fraction mapped to unstimulated subsets.

Clones were read by immunoSEQ multiplex PCR, and TCRdb kept only the in-frame ones, dropping some. The data contain roughly 60,000 clones, about 92% of them singletons. This TCR came from a human donor in good health. Sequencing was performed on CD8+ T cells sorted from blood.

CDR3 DNA: TGTGCCAGTAGTATAAGGGGCGGGGAGACCCAGTACTTC. This gives the protein CASSIRGGETQYF. V and J are TRBV19 and TRBJ2-5; D could derive from TRBD1 or TRBD2 (5 bases each). Per the germline V gene, CDR1 is LNHDA and CDR2 is SQIVND (reference sequence). The CDR3 runs to 13 residues. Trimming left V 2 bases short and J 5 bases short, with 9 bases between.